The 30 T cell receptor beta chains below all came from one sample that was sequenced in a study of T-cell reconstitution after alpha-beta-depleted transplantation in children. TCRbeta library construction was performed incorporating unique molecular identifiers. TCRdb processed the PCR reads anew with MiXCR; each CDR3 protein has one entry. The table includes 380,000 or so distinct CDR3 sequences, about an eighth detected once. This specimen was PBMCs, taken from the stem cell graft. The receptors derive from a human donor who donated a stem cell graft to a child with Fanconi anemia.

V gene TRBV30 combines with J gene TRBJ1-5; D possibly corresponds to TRBD1 (5 bases). Trimming took 5 bases from V and 1 from J, leaving 9 bases between them. This CDR3 has 13 residues. CDR1 and CDR2 from the germline V gene are GTSNPN and SVGIG (reference sequence). DNA for the CDR3: TGTGCCTGGCGTCGGGACAGCAATCAGCCCCAGCATTTT. Encoded protein: CAWRRDSNQPQHF.

This clonotype appeared a few times. The gene calls are TRBV12-3 or TRBV12-4 and TRBJ1-1, with D unclear. Trimming took off 7 bases at V and 11 bases at J, with 17 bases between the two ends. CDR3 length equals 12 residues. This chain's CDR3 is CASTDRNSGAFF. The CDR3 DNA is TGTGCCAGCACCGACCGGAACAGCGGGGCTTTCTTT.

In its sample, this clonotype was seen many times. The chain joins TRBV6-1 to TRBJ1-6; TRBD1 matches at 8 bases. This CDR3 region has 14 residues. With V trimmed by 6 bases and J by 5 bases, 3 bases remained unmatched. CDR1 is MNHNS, CDR2 SASEGT, per germline. DNA for the CDR3: TGTGCCAGCAGAGACAGGGGTAATAATTCACCCCTCCACTTT. Protein: CASRDRGNNSPLHF.

The rearrangement links TRBV6-5 to TRBJ2-3; no firm D call. In germline, CDR1 is MNHEY, CDR2 SVGAGI. CDR3 length equals 16 residues. V dropped 4 bases and J dropped 2 bases, with 16 bases sitting between them. The CDR3 coding sequence is TGTGCCAGCAGTTCGTCGGGTCGAGCAATCACAGATACGCAGTATTTT. Residues: CASSSSGRAITDTQYF.

In its sample, this clonotype was seen a few times. This chain joins TRBV7-2 and TRBJ1-1, with D uncertain. The CDR3 extends over 13 amino acids. V shed 5 bases and J shed 0 bases, with 7 bases lying between them. Looked up from germline, CDR1 is SGHTA and CDR2 is FQGNSA. CDR3 sequence reads: CASSALLNTEAFF. The CDR3 nucleotides read TGTGCCAGCAGCGCGTTACTGAACACTGAAGCTTTCTTT. Full variable domain (missing parts from reference TRBV7-2 and TRBJ1-1): GAGVSQSPSNKVTEKGKDVELRCDPISGHTALYWYRQSLGQGLEFLIYFQGNSAPDKSGLPSDRFSAERTGGSVSTLTIQRTQQEDSAVYLCASSALLNTEAFFGQGTRLTVV.

This clonotype occurred a few times. The chain couples TRBV7-3 to TRBJ2-1; 10 bases line up with TRBD1. The germline V gene encodes CDR1 SGHTA and CDR2 FQGTGA. The CDR3 contains 15 residues. V lost 4 bases to trimming and J lost 16 bases; unmatched junction nucleotides: 16. This chain's CDR3 is CASSSKPLTGQGLFF. CDR3 bases: TGTGCCAGCAGCTCCAAACCGCTGACGGGACAGGGGCTATTCTTC.

This clonotype has a count of ten or more. This sequence joins TRBV29-1 and TRBJ2-5; D is tentatively TRBD1 or TRBD2 (5 bases each). Looked up from germline, CDR1 is SQVTM and CDR2 is ANQGSEA. V gave up 6 bases and J gave up 6 bases, with 14 bases separating them. This CDR3 is built from 12 residues. DNA of the CDR3: TGCAGCGTGGGGACCCAGGGAAAGACCCAGTACTTC. Its protein is CSVGTQGKTQYF.

This clonotype appeared many times. The chain uses TRBV5-1 and TRBJ2-1, with D possibly matching TRBD1 (5 bases). The CDR3 contains 15 residues. The V and J ends lost 0 bases and 2 bases respectively, with 9 bases between them. CDR1 is SGHRS and CDR2 is YFSETQ in the germline V gene. CDR3 loop: CASSLVAGTYNEQFF. Written as DNA, the CDR3 is TGCGCCAGCAGCTTGGTGGCAGGGACCTACAATGAGCAGTTCTTC.

The chain combines TRBV2 with TRBJ1-5; no firm D call. CDR1 and CDR2 from the germline V gene are SNHLY and FYNNEI. CDR3 size: 14 residues. The V gene lost 0 bases and the J gene lost 11 bases, with 14 bases spanning the gap. In nucleotides, the CDR3 is TGTGCCAGCAGTGAAGCGTCACAGCGGACGACCCAGCATTTT. Translated, it gives CASSEASQRTTQHF.

This clonotype was picked up a small number of times. This chain connects TRBV19 to TRBJ2-1; TRBD1 aligns across 7 bases. Germline trimming cut 7 bases from V and 6 bases from J; bases unmatched to any gene: 6. This CDR3 spans 13 amino acids. CDR1 and CDR2 (germline): LNHDA, SQIVND (reference sequence). In DNA form, the CDR3 reads TGTGCCAGTAACGACAGGGACGGCAATGAGCAGTTCTTC. It encodes CASNDRDGNEQFF. The variable domain in full, completed from reference TRBV19 and TRBJ2-1, reads DGGITQSPKYLFRKEGQNVTLSCEQNLNHDAMYWYRQDPGQGLRLIYYSQIVNDFQKGDIAEGYSVSREKKESFPLTVTSAQKNPTAFYLCASNDRDGNEQFFGPGTRLTVL.

This clonotype was counted many times. The chain links TRBV20-1 to TRBJ2-5, with 9 bases fitting TRBD2. Per the germline V gene, CDR1 is DFQATT and CDR2 is SNEGSKA (reference sequence). The CDR3 extends over 14 amino acids. V trimming: 1 base; J trimming: 4 bases; junction bases outside the gene matches: 4. CDR3 nucleotide sequence: TGCAGTGCTAGAGGGACTAGCGCAACAGAGACCCAGTACTTC. Its translation is CSARGTSATETQYF.

The chain couples TRBV6-1 to TRBJ1-2; 9 bases line up with TRBD1. CDR1 is MNHNS and CDR2 is SASEGT in the germline V gene. With V trimmed by 6 bases and J by 6 bases, 11 bases remained unmatched. CDR3 length: 15 amino acids. CDR3 sequence reads: CASSPTPGQGNGYTF. The CDR3 DNA is TGTGCCAGCAGCCCCACTCCGGGACAGGGAAATGGCTACACCTTC.

This chain uses TRBV5-1 with TRBJ2-3, with TRBD2 matching over 10 bases. The J segment lost 2 bases and the V segment lost 2 bases, leaving 5 bases of the junction unmatched. Germline V gene lookup returns CDR1 SGHRS and CDR2 YFSETQ. CDR3 length: 16 residues. The CDR3 nucleotides are TGCGCCAGCAGCTTCCTAGCGGGGGTGACCACAGATACGCAGTATTTT. Protein product: CASSFLAGVTTDTQYF.

V gene TRBV4-3 combines with J gene TRBJ1-2, with D unresolved. The CDR3 sequence is 15 residues long. V gave up 0 bases and J gave up 3 bases, with 11 bases separating them. Germline V gene data show CDR1 as LGHNA and CDR2 as YSLEER. The CDR3 spells CASSQEHLEYYGYTF. The CDR3 bases are TGCGCCAGCAGCCAAGAACACCTTGAGTACTATGGCTACACCTTC.

In its sample, this clonotype was seen many times. This chain joins TRBV11-2 and TRBJ1-2, with D tentatively TRBD1 (6 bases). V was cut by 3 bases and J by 13 bases, with 18 bases left in between. Germline CDR1 reads SGHAT; CDR2 reads FQNNGV. The CDR3 spans 13 residues. CDR3 nucleotides: TGTGCCAGCAGCTTCGGAAGCTGGGGGCGTGCCACCTTC. Encoded protein: CASSFGSWGRATF.

The chain combines TRBV5-1 with TRBJ2-7; 7 bases are a match to TRBD1. The CDR3 contains 15 residues. Germline CDR1 is SGHRS and CDR2 is YFSETQ. V lost 0 bases to trimming and J lost 4 bases; unmatched junction nucleotides: 7. CDR3 sequence (DNA): TGCGCCAGCAGCTTGGATGGACAGGCCCTATACGAGCAGTACTTC. This encodes CASSLDGQALYEQYF.

This clonotype was picked up many times. This chain connects TRBV11-2 to TRBJ2-1; D is undetermined. The CDR3 length is 14 residues. Germline loops: CDR1 SGHAT, CDR2 FQNNGV. The V gene lost 0 bases and the J gene lost 7 bases, with 10 bases spanning the gap. The CDR3 region has the DNA TGTGCCAGCAGCTTAGATCTACCGGGTAATGAGCAGTTCTTC. As protein: CASSLDLPGNEQFF.

The chain uses TRBV20-1 and TRBJ2-5; 8 positions match TRBD2. V shed 0 bases, J shed 6 bases, and the junction held 12 bases outside the gene matches. The CDR3 runs to 16 residues. Per the germline V gene, CDR1 is DFQATT and CDR2 is SNEGSKA (reference sequence). The CDR3 protein is CSARDPGGAFVQTQYF. As DNA, the CDR3 is TGCAGTGCTAGAGATCCGGGGGGGGCGTTCGTCCAGACCCAGTACTTC.

The table lists this clonotype with many counts. The chain is built from TRBV7-2 and TRBJ1-2; TRBD1 matches 10 bases. V trimming: 3 bases; J trimming: 3 bases; junction bases outside the gene matches: 4. The CDR3 length is 15 residues. Germline loops: CDR1 SGHTA, CDR2 FQGNSA. The CDR3 is CASSFDRGRDYGYTF. The CDR3 DNA is TGTGCCAGCAGCTTCGACAGGGGGCGAGACTATGGCTACACCTTC.

The gene calls are TRBV6-1 and TRBJ2-2; D is tentatively TRBD1 or TRBD2 (5 bases each). CDR3 length: 15 residues. With 7 bases removed from V and 6 bases from J, the gap between germline ends came to 18 bases. Germline CDR1 MNHNS, CDR2 SASEGT. CDR3 in DNA: TGTGCCAGCACCGTCCATTGGGGGTGGGCCGGGGAGCTGTTTTTT. It specifies CASTVHWGWAGELFF.

This clonotype came up a few times. This chain joins TRBV25-1 and TRBJ1-5; 8 nucleotides match TRBD1. The CDR3 is 16 amino acids. The ends lost 6 bases at V and 4 bases at J; junction bases unmatched: 11. Germline assignment: CDR1 MGHDK and CDR2 SYGVNS. For the CDR3, the DNA is TGTGCCAGCAGGGCAACAGGGGGGAGAGGAAATCAGCCCCAGCATTTT. Translated: CASRATGGRGNQPQHF.

This clonotype was detected only a few times. The rearrangement uses TRBV5-1 and TRBJ2-3; 12 bases are shared with TRBD2. V shed 0 bases and J 6 bases; nucleotides not matched to a gene: 5. The CDR3 length is 16 residues. In germline, CDR1 is SGHRS, CDR2 YFSETQ. CDR3 nucleotides: TGCGCCAGCAGCTTGGGTGGACTAGCGGGGCCCGATACGCAGTATTTT. Protein sequence: CASSLGGLAGPDTQYF.

This clonotype has only a few counts. The chain has TRBV28 and TRBJ2-1; D remains unclear. The V end lost 1 base, the J end lost 6 bases, and 10 bases lay between the germline ends. CDR1 is MDHEN, CDR2 SYDVKM, per germline. The CDR3 runs to 14 residues. CDR3: CASSLSSLLNEQFF. The CDR3 nucleotides read TGTGCCAGCAGTTTATCGTCTCTTCTCAATGAGCAGTTCTTC.

This clonotype was seen ten or more times. The rearrangement uses TRBV7-9 and TRBJ1-1; D not certain. Trimming removed 4 bases from V and 1 base from J, with 13 bases in between. The V gene's germline CDR1 is SEHNR and CDR2 FQNEAQ (reference sequence). CDR3 size: 15 residues. CDR3 sequence reads: CASSSQTSGNTEAFF. CDR3 in DNA: TGTGCCAGCAGCTCTCAAACCTCAGGGAACACTGAAGCTTTCTTT.

The CDR3 DNA reads as TGTGCCAGCAGCCAAGAAGGACTACCTCAGGGCGGGGAGCTGTTTTTT. It translates to CASSQEGLPQGGELFF. The J gene is TRBJ2-2, the V gene TRBV4-2; D is possibly TRBD2 (6 bases). This CDR3 comprises 16 residues. The germline V and J ends were trimmed by 0 bases and 7 bases, with 15 bases remaining between them. The V gene's germline CDR1 is LGHNA and CDR2 YNFKEQ.

The chain couples TRBV20-1 to TRBJ1-1; unclear D gene. V dropped 3 bases and J dropped 0 bases, with 5 bases sitting between them. The CDR3 has 12 residues. CDR1 is DFQATT and CDR2 is SNEGSKA in the germline V gene (reference sequence). CDR3 sequence: CSARGMNTEAFF. DNA for the CDR3: TGCAGTGCTAGGGGTATGAACACTGAAGCTTTCTTT.

This clonotype was found a few times. This chain connects TRBV10-1 to TRBJ1-2; D gene uncertain. The V end was cut by 4 bases, the J end by 6 bases, with 9 bases between. The CDR3 consists of 12 residues. Germline assignment: CDR1 WNHNN and CDR2 SYGVQD (reference sequence). CDR3 loop: CASSVRTDGYTF. Written as DNA, the CDR3 is TGCGCCAGCAGTGTGAGGACGGATGGCTACACCTTC.

This clonotype has just a few counts. This chain joins TRBV3-1 and TRBJ1-5, with a possible D match to TRBD1 (5 bases). The CDR3 has 15 amino acids. Germline CDR1 LGHDT, CDR2 YNNKEL (reference sequence). Trimming cost V 0 bases and J 4 bases, with 10 bases left between them. The CDR3 sequence is CASSQDRAGNQPQHF. The CDR3 bases are TGTGCCAGCAGCCAAGATCGGGCAGGGAATCAGCCCCAGCATTTT.

This clonotype has a count of ten or more. This CDR3 is CASSPGQDFWSPLHF. CDR3 coding DNA: TGCGCCAGCAGCCCAGGACAGGATTTTTGGTCACCCCTCCACTTT. V is TRBV5-1 and J is TRBJ1-6; TRBD1 agrees at 7 bases. With V trimmed by 4 bases and J by 10 bases, 11 bases remained unmatched. The CDR3 spans 15 residues. The V gene's germline CDR1 is SGHRS and CDR2 YFSETQ. Drawing the rest from reference TRBV5-1 and TRBJ1-6, the complete variable domain is KAGVTQTPRYLIKTRGQQVTLSCSPISGHRSVSWYQQTPGQGLQFLFEYFSETQRNKGNFPGRFSGRQFSNSRSEMNVSTLELGDSALYLCASSPGQDFWSPLHFGNGTRLTVT.

This clonotype was detected many times. The V gene is TRBV27, the J gene TRBJ2-1; 15 bases agree with TRBD2. V shed 5 bases, J shed 7 bases, and the junction held 6 bases outside the gene matches. The CDR3 runs to 16 residues. Germline V gene lookup returns CDR1 MNHEY and CDR2 SMNVEV (reference sequence). This chain's CDR3 is CASSPRTSGGVNEQFF. CDR3 sequence (DNA): TGTGCCAGCAGTCCCCGGACTAGCGGGGGGGTGAATGAGCAGTTCTTC.